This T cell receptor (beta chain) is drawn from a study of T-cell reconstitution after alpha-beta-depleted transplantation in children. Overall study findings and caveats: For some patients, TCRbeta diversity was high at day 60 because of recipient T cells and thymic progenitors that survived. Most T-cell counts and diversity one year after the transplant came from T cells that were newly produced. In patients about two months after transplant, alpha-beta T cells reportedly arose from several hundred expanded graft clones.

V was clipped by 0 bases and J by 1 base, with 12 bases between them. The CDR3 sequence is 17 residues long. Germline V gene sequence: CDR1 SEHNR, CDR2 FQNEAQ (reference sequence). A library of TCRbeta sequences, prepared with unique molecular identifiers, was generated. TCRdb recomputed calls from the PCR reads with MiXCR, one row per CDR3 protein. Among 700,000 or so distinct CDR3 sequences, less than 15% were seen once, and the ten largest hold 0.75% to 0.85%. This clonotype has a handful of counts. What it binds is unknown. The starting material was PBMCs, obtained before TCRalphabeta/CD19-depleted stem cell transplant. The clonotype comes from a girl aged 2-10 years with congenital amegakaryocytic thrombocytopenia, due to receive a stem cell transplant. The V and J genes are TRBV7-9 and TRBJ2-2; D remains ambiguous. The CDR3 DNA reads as TGTGCCAGCAGCTTAGCGAACGCCGAGCGGAACACCGGGGAGCTGTTTTTT. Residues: CASSLANAERNTGELFF.